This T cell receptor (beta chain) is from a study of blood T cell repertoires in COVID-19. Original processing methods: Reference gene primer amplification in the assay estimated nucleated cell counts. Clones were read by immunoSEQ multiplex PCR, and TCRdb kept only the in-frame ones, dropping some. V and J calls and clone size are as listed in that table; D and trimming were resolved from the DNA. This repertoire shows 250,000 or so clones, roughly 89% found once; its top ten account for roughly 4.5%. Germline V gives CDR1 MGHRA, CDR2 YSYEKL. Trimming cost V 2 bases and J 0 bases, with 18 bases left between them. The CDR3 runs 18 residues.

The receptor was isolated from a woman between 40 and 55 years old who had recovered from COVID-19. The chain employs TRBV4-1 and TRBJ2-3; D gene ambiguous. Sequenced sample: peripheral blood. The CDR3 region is CASSQHLVARRSTDTQYF. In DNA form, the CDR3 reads TGCGCCAGCAGCCAACACTTAGTGGCGCGGAGAAGCACAGATACGCAGTATTTT.